These 17 T cell receptor beta chains were all obtained from the same sample, sequenced in a study of cytomegalovirus exposure and HLA in healthy donors. In the PCR, 60 Vbeta and 13 Jbeta primers were used. Assay: immunoSEQ multiplex PCR; the TCRdb copy retains only in-frame clones and omits some. The sample has about 140,000 clones, 75% to 85% seen once. The sample comprised PBMCs. These TCRs come from a female donor in good health and CMV-seropositive.

This CDR3 reads CASSYGTGNPYEQYF. The CDR3, as DNA: TGTGCCAGCAGTTATGGGACTGGGAATCCCTACGAGCAGTACTTC. The chain combines TRBV6-5 with TRBJ2-7; D possibly corresponds to TRBD2 (6 bases). Germline CDR1 reads MNHEY; CDR2 reads SVGAGI. The ends were cut back, 3 bases at V and 2 bases at J, with 14 bases in the middle. The length of the CDR3 is 15 residues.

V usage is TRBV5-4 and J usage is TRBJ2-3; possible D gene TRBD2, 6 bases. Trimming took 2 bases from V and 4 from J, leaving 14 bases between them. Looked up from germline, CDR1 is SGHNT and CDR2 is YYREEE (reference sequence). The CDR3 runs to 15 residues. This CDR3 is CASSFGGEVADTQYF. The CDR3, as DNA: TGTGCCAGCAGCTTCGGGGGAGAGGTCGCAGATACGCAGTATTTT.

This clone was seen just once. The CDR3 sequence: CASSWARTSGRQSTDTQYF. The CDR3 DNA is TGCGCCAGCAGCTGGGCGCGGACTAGCGGGAGGCAGAGCACAGATACGCAGTATTTT. The chain couples TRBV5-1 to TRBJ2-3, with 14 bases that match TRBD2. Germline assignment: CDR1 SGHRS and CDR2 YFSETQ. This CDR3 is built from 19 residues. Trimming at V came to 3 bases and at J to 0 bases, leaving 9 bases not matched to a gene.

The J gene is TRBJ1-2, the V gene TRBV5-1; 10 bases agree with TRBD1. CDR1 and CDR2 from the germline V gene are SGHRS and YFSETQ. This CDR3 comprises 17 residues. V shed 2 bases and J 4 bases; nucleotides not matched to a gene: 11. The chain's CDR3 is CASSFGSGTGEAYGYTF. Here the CDR3 DNA reads TGCGCCAGCAGCTTTGGATCTGGGACAGGGGAGGCCTATGGCTACACCTTC.

The V gene is TRBV15, the J gene TRBJ2-1, with 10 bases identical to TRBD2. Per germline, CDR1 LNHNV and CDR2 YYDKDF (reference sequence). The CDR3 extends over 15 amino acids. V shed 2 bases and J 8 bases; nucleotides not matched to a gene: 6. CDR3 residues: CATSRLAGASDEQFF. The CDR3 coding sequence is TGTGCCACCAGCAGACTAGCGGGAGCTTCCGATGAGCAGTTCTTC.

CDR3: CASSSGTRSYEQYF. The CDR3 DNA sequence: TGTGCCAGCAGTTCCGGGACAAGATCCTACGAGCAGTACTTC. The gene calls are TRBV6-1 and TRBJ2-7; the D gene is possibly TRBD1 (6 bases). The CDR3 runs 14 residues. The V end was cut by 5 bases, the J end by 1 base, with 12 bases between. CDR1 is MNHNS, CDR2 SASEGT, per germline.

The CDR3 bases are TGTGCCAGTAGTATAGATCTAGGAGGGGGCGGAAGGAACACTGAAGCTTTCTTT. Translating gives CASSIDLGGGGRNTEAFF. The chain couples TRBV19 to TRBJ1-1; 7 bases agree with TRBD1. The CDR3 totals 18 residues. CDR1 and CDR2 (germline): LNHDA, SQIVND (reference sequence). The J segment lost 1 base and the V segment lost 0 bases, leaving 11 bases of the junction unmatched.

This chain connects TRBV6-1 to TRBJ1-1; D remains ambiguous. The germline V gene has CDR1 MNHNS and CDR2 SASEGT. Trimming shortened V by 8 bases and J by 5 bases, and 15 bases separated the two germline ends. The CDR3 consists of 13 residues. The CDR3 is CASPPFGGTEAFF. The CDR3 DNA follows: TGTGCCAGCCCCCCTTTTGGAGGGACTGAAGCTTTCTTT.

This rearrangement joins TRBV10-2 to TRBJ2-5, with 12 nucleotides matching TRBD1. The germline V gene encodes CDR1 WSHSY and CDR2 SAAADI. With V trimmed by 4 bases and J by 5 bases, 17 bases remained unmatched. The CDR3 extends over 19 amino acids. CDR3 sequence reads: CASSGPGQGARGGRETQYF. CDR3 DNA sequence: TGCGCCAGCAGTGGACCGGGACAGGGGGCGAGAGGCGGTAGGGAGACCCAGTACTTC.

The chain uses TRBV5-4 and TRBJ2-7; a possible D gene is TRBD2 (5 bases). CDR3 length: 13 residues. CDR1 is SGHNT, CDR2 YYREEE, per germline (reference sequence). The V end was cut by 1 base, the J end by 7 bases, with 12 bases between. The CDR3 nucleotides read TGTGCCAGCAGCTTGTCCGGACTGGGGGAGCAGTACTTC. Its protein is CASSLSGLGEQYF.

The chain links TRBV13 to TRBJ2-1, with 7 bases lining up with TRBD1. V lost 0 bases to trimming and J lost 0 bases; unmatched junction nucleotides: 2. This CDR3 spans 16 amino acids. Looked up from germline, CDR1 is PRHDT and CDR2 is FYEKMQ (reference sequence). CDR3 residues: CASSLGGQLSYNEQFF. As DNA, the CDR3 is TGTGCCAGCAGCTTAGGGGGACAGCTCTCCTACAATGAGCAGTTCTTC.

The chain joins TRBV28 to TRBJ1-1; D is possibly TRBD1 (5 bases). The CDR3 is made up of 13 amino acids. The V gene lost 5 bases and the J gene lost 1 base, with 8 bases spanning the gap. Looked up from germline, CDR1 is MDHEN and CDR2 is SYDVKM. The CDR3 loop reads CASSGHPNTEAFF. CDR3 DNA: TGTGCCAGCAGTGGACACCCGAACACTGAAGCTTTCTTT. Full variable domain (rest looked up from reference TRBV28 and TRBJ1-1): DVKVTQSSRYLVKRTGEKVFLECVQDMDHENMFWYRQDPGLGLRLIYFSYDVKMKEKGDIPEGYSVSREKKERFSLILESASTNQTSMYLCASSGHPNTEAFFGQGTRLTVV.

This clone came up a few times. The chain uses TRBV5-6 and TRBJ2-6; 7 positions agree with TRBD1. CDR3 length: 16 amino acids. Losses at the gene ends were 4 bases for V and 0 bases for J; bases not matched to a gene: 4. CDR1 and CDR2 (germline): SGHDT, YYEEEE. The DNA of the CDR3 is TGTGCCAGCAGCGTGACAGGGAGCTCTGGGGCCAACGTCCTGACTTTC. Translating it yields CASSVTGSSGANVLTF.

As for this clone: The conserved phenylalanine or tryptophan normally closing the CDR3 is absent here, so this likely arose from a read error. The rearrangement uses TRBV27 and TRBJ2-7; D is ambiguous. Germline values: CDR1 MNHEY, CDR2 SMNVEV (reference sequence). The V gene lost 5 bases and the J gene lost 1 base, with 12 bases spanning the gap. This CDR3 region has 14 residues. The CDR3 reads CASSPNRGSYEQYL. Written as DNA, the CDR3 is TGTGCCAGCAGTCCGAATCGCGGTTCCTACGAGCAGTACCTC.

The chain has TRBV9 and TRBJ2-7; weak D call: TRBD1 (5 bases). In germline, CDR1 is SGDLS, CDR2 YYNGEE. Trimming pared 0 bases from V and 7 bases from J, leaving 20 bases between. This CDR3 has 16 amino acids. The CDR3 loop reads CASSVADYGPGAEQYF. Written as DNA, the CDR3 is TGTGCCAGCAGCGTAGCGGATTACGGCCCTGGGGCAGAGCAGTACTTC.

This chain links TRBV2 with TRBJ1-4; 7 bases are shared with TRBD1. V lost 8 bases, J lost 0 bases, and 9 bases stayed unmatched. Germline loops: CDR1 SNHLY, CDR2 FYNNEI. This CDR3 is 16 amino acids long. The CDR3 region is CASARTGRSTNEKLFF. In DNA, the CDR3 is TGTGCCAGCGCTCGGACAGGAAGATCAACTAATGAAAAACTGTTTTTT.

The gene calls are TRBV27 and TRBJ2-2, with 9 bases aligning to TRBD2. CDR1 and CDR2 (germline): MNHEY, SMNVEV (reference sequence). The CDR3 spans 20 residues. With 5 bases clipped from V and 6 bases from J, the junction kept 22 bases outside the gene matches. CDR3 protein: CASSLETGLGISGSAGELFF. The CDR3 bases are TGTGCCAGCAGTCTCGAGACAGGGCTGGGTATTAGCGGGAGCGCCGGGGAGCTGTTTTTT.